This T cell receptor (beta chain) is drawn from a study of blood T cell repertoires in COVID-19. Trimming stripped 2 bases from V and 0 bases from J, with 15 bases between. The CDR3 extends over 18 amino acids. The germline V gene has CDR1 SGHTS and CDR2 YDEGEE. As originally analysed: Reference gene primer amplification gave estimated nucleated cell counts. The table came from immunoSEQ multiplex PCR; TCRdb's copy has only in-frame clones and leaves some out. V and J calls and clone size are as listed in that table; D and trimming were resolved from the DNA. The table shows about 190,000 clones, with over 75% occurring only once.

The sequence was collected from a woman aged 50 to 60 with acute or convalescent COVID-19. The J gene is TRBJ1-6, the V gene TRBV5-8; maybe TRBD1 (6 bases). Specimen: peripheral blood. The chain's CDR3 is CASSFDRGGTSYNSPLHF. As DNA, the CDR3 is TGTGCCAGCAGCTTCGACAGAGGGGGAACCTCCTATAATTCACCCCTCCACTTT.